Each of the 26 T cell receptor beta chains below was sequenced from the same sample in a study of CD8+ T cells in alopecia areata listed by TCRdb under 2018. Taken with the paper, the label for time point translates to: less than five weeks on oral tofacitinib. The treatment or condition label, read with the paper, signifies: oral pan-JAK inhibitor, 5-10 mg twice daily. Libraries were constructed by the immunoSEQ multiplex PCR assay. To provide template for TCR sequencing, every sample had RNA extracted and reverse transcribed into cDNA. TCRdb carries this immuneACCESS record with in-frame sequences only. Its versions omit some clonotypes, under half of them owing to an unresolved V gene in the studies checked, with the rest unexplained. The sample table lists about 190,000 clones, about three fifths of them with a count of one. Around 0.7% of the sample lies in the top ten. The material sequenced was CD4+ T cells sorted from blood, taken at week 4, from a patient treated with tofacitinib. Source of these receptors: a human donor with alopecia areata.

This sequence joins TRBV7-2 and TRBJ2-7; D perhaps matches TRBD2 (5 bases). Trimming removed 1 base from V and 7 bases from J, with 11 bases in between. The CDR3 loop spans 13 amino acids. CDR1 is SGHTA and CDR2 is FQGNSA in the germline V gene. As DNA, the CDR3 is TGTGCCAGCAGCTTAGACGCGAGGAGGGAGCAGTACTTC. This translates into CASSLDARREQYF.

The chain couples TRBV18 to TRBJ1-5, with TRBD1 as a possible D gene (5 bases). From germline, CDR1 is KGHSH and CDR2 LQKENI. V gave up 4 bases and J gave up 6 bases, with 10 bases separating them. This CDR3 region has 13 residues. CDR3 DNA sequence: TGTGCCAGCTCACTCGACAGTGTTCAGCCCCAGCATTTT. Translated: CASSLDSVQPQHF.

This chain uses TRBV29-1 with TRBJ2-5; D might be TRBD2 (5 bases). The J call could be wrong; TRBJ2-7 is a better fit for the DNA end. From germline, CDR1 is SQVTM and CDR2 ANQGSEA. This CDR3 comprises 13 residues. The CDR3 spells CSVEGSGPYEQYF. The CDR3 DNA reads TGCAGCGTTGAAGGAAGCGGCCCCTACGAGCAGTACTTC.

The chain joins TRBV4-1 to TRBJ2-5; D uncertain. The CDR3 runs to 15 residues. Looked up from germline, CDR1 is MGHRA and CDR2 is YSYEKL. The V end was cut by 3 bases, the J end by 8 bases, with 19 bases between. The CDR3 sequence is CASSHPGVTYQTQYF. CDR3 DNA: TGCGCCAGCAGCCACCCGGGCGTTACCTACCAAACCCAGTACTTC.

The chain links TRBV4-3 to TRBJ2-7; D gene ambiguous. This CDR3 contains 14 residues. Trimming cost V 0 bases and J 6 bases, with 12 bases left between them. Germline CDR1 LGHNA, CDR2 YSLEER. This CDR3 is CASSQEWAGSEQYF. CDR3 nucleotide sequence: TGCGCCAGCAGCCAAGAATGGGCAGGAAGCGAGCAGTACTTC.

The chain couples TRBV29-1 to TRBJ1-2; D gene unclear. The CDR3 spans 14 residues. Germline CDR1 and CDR2: SQVTM and ANQGSEA. Trimming left V 3 bases short and J 2 bases short, with 13 bases between. CDR3 sequence (DNA): TGCAGCGTTGATTTAGGCAGGTCGAACTATGGCTACACCTTC. Translated, it gives CSVDLGRSNYGYTF.

The rearrangement uses TRBV7-9 and TRBJ1-5; no clear D. The ends were cut back, 2 bases at V and 3 bases at J, with 5 bases in the middle. The CDR3 is 13 amino acids. Germline V CDR1 and CDR2: SEHNR, FQNEAQ (reference sequence). CDR3: CASSLTNNQPQHF. In DNA, the CDR3 is TGTGCCAGCAGCTTAACGAACAATCAGCCCCAGCATTTT.

The chain combines TRBV5-1 with TRBJ2-3, with 11 nucleotides matching TRBD1. Trimming cost V 6 bases and J 0 bases; bases outside gene matches: 9. The length of the CDR3 is 17 residues. Per germline, CDR1 SGHRS and CDR2 YFSETQ. The CDR3 DNA follows: TGCGCCAGCAAGCCAGGGACAGGGGGACTTAGCACAGATACGCAGTATTTT. This sequence encodes CASKPGTGGLSTDTQYF.

The genes are TRBV5-1 and TRBJ2-2; D call uncertain. Germline CDR1 reads SGHRS; CDR2 reads YFSETQ. With 2 bases removed from V and 2 bases from J, the gap between germline ends came to 10 bases. The CDR3 runs to 15 residues. CDR3: CASSLNRGNTGELFF. CDR3 bases: TGCGCCAGCAGCTTAAACCGAGGAAACACCGGGGAGCTGTTTTTT.

The chain joins TRBV7-2 to TRBJ2-7; D is unclear. The CDR3 contains 14 residues. Germline V gene lookup returns CDR1 SGHTA and CDR2 FQGNSA. The V and J ends lost 5 bases and 3 bases respectively, with 14 bases between them. DNA of the CDR3: TGTGCCAGCAGCGTCAGTACGGAGTACTACGAGCAGTACTTC. Residues: CASSVSTEYYEQYF.

This clone was seen only a few times. The rearrangement links TRBV5-1 to TRBJ2-5; 8 positions agree with TRBD1. The V segment lost 4 bases and the J segment 5 bases; nucleotides outside the gene matches: 7. Germline V CDR1 and CDR2: SGHRS, YFSETQ. The CDR3 totals 14 residues. This CDR3 is CASSLGQGPETQYF. The CDR3 bases are TGCGCCAGCAGCCTAGGACAGGGCCCGGAGACCCAGTACTTC.

V and J are TRBV7-9 and TRBJ2-7; 10 bases are shared with TRBD2. The CDR3 spans 16 residues. The germline V gene has CDR1 SEHNR and CDR2 FQNEAQ (reference sequence). The ends lost 2 bases at V and 7 bases at J; junction bases unmatched: 11. The CDR3, as DNA: TGTGCCAGCAGCTTATCTGCCCTAGCGGGAGTCCGAGAGCAGTACTTC. This codes for CASSLSALAGVREQYF.

The chain couples TRBV6-6 to TRBJ2-7; possibly TRBD1 for D (5 bases). CDR1 MNHNY and CDR2 SVGAGI come from the germline V gene (reference sequence). Trimming cost V 5 bases and J 0 bases, with 8 bases left between them. This CDR3 has 13 residues. The CDR3 protein is CASSPGHSYEQYF. The CDR3 nucleotides read TGTGCCAGCAGTCCAGGGCACTCCTACGAGCAGTACTTC.

The gene calls are TRBV27 and TRBJ2-7, with 7 bases lining up with TRBD2. CDR3 size: 12 residues. Germline CDR1 MNHEY, CDR2 SMNVEV (reference sequence). V lost 6 bases and J lost 6; bases outside the gene matches: 5. Written as DNA, the CDR3 is TGTGCCAGCAGACCAAGGGAGGGCGAGCAGTACTTC. It codes for CASRPREGEQYF.

The chain joins TRBV30 to TRBJ1-1; 7 bases are shared with TRBD1. The CDR3 covers 13 residues. The germline V gene encodes CDR1 GTSNPN and CDR2 SVGIG (reference sequence). V was pared by 3 bases and J by 1 base, with 2 bases of the junction left unmatched. As DNA, the CDR3 is TGTGCCTGGAGGCACAGGGGGAACACTGAAGCTTTCTTT. The encoded protein is CAWRHRGNTEAFF.

The chain joins TRBV30 to TRBJ1-1, with D unresolved. The CDR3 contains 11 residues. Between the trimmed V and J ends, which lost 1 base and 4 bases, there was a span of 4 bases. Per the germline V gene, CDR1 is GTSNPN and CDR2 is SVGIG (reference sequence). DNA of the CDR3: TGTGCCTGGAGTGAGAGCACTGAAGCTTTCTTT. Residues: CAWSESTEAFF.

The chain has TRBV30 and TRBJ2-2; 9 bases match TRBD2. There are 13 residues in the CDR3. With V trimmed by 2 bases and J by 5 bases, 0 bases remained unmatched. Germline loops: CDR1 GTSNPN, CDR2 SVGIG (reference sequence). The CDR3 spells CAWSSGRTGELFF. The CDR3 DNA is TGTGCCTGGAGTAGCGGGAGGACCGGGGAGCTGTTTTTT.

The chain uses TRBV11-3 and TRBJ2-2; D unresolved. CDR1 is SGHNT and CDR2 is YENEEA in the germline V gene. The V and J ends lost 1 base and 6 bases respectively, with 6 bases between them. This CDR3 has 13 amino acids. The CDR3 DNA reads TGTGCCAGCAGCTTAGTTTTGTCCGGGGAGCTGTTTTTT. This translates into CASSLVLSGELFF. Together with reference TRBV11-3 and TRBJ2-2, the CDR3 gives the full variable domain: EAGVVQSPRYKIIEKKQPVAFWCNPISGHNTLYWYLQNLGQGPELLIRYENEEAVDDSQLPKDRFSAERLKGVDSTLKIQPAELGDSAVYLCASSLVLSGELFFGEGSRLTVL.

The V call is TRBV5-1, the J call TRBJ2-2; no clear D. The CDR3 is made up of 14 amino acids. The germline gives CDR1 SGHRS, CDR2 YFSETQ. V was cut by 0 bases and J by 7 bases, with 10 bases left in between. CDR3 amino acids: CASSLGGEVGELFF. In DNA, the CDR3 is TGCGCCAGCAGCTTGGGTGGAGAAGTCGGGGAGCTGTTTTTT.

The CDR3 reads CASSLDAGTNQPQHF. CDR3 nucleotide sequence: TGTGCCAGCAGCTTAGACGCTGGGACTAATCAGCCCCAGCATTTT. This chain links TRBV7-9 with TRBJ1-5, with D possibly being TRBD1 (5 bases). Germline V gene lookup returns CDR1 SEHNR and CDR2 FQNEAQ (reference sequence). The CDR3 sequence is 15 residues long. V lost 1 base, J lost 4 bases, and 11 bases lay in between. Using reference TRBV7-9 and TRBJ1-5 for the parts outside the CDR3, the full variable domain is DTGVSQNPRHKITKRGQNVTFRCDPISEHNRLYWYRQTLGQGPEFLTYFQNEAQLEKSRLLSDRFSAERPKGSFSTLEIQRTEQGDSAMYLCASSLDAGTNQPQHFGDGTRLSIL.

The J gene is TRBJ1-2, the V gene TRBV7-2, with 8 bases matching TRBD1. This CDR3 has 15 residues. The V and J ends lost 5 bases and 0 bases, in that order; junction bases with no gene match: 5. Per the germline V gene, CDR1 is SGHTA and CDR2 is FQGNSA. Here the CDR3 reads CASSTPDRANYGYTF. CDR3 DNA: TGTGCCAGCAGCACCCCGGACAGGGCTAACTATGGCTACACCTTC.

This chain connects TRBV19 to TRBJ2-1; TRBD2 matches 9 bases. The CDR3 has 14 residues. V lost 7 bases to trimming and J lost 8 bases; unmatched junction nucleotides: 9. Germline loops: CDR1 LNHDA, CDR2 SQIVND (reference sequence). CDR3 sequence reads: CASTLAGYGDEQFF. CDR3 DNA: TGTGCCAGTACCCTAGCGGGGTACGGGGATGAGCAGTTCTTC.

The rearrangement uses TRBV28 and TRBJ1-2, with TRBD1 matching 8 bases. From germline, CDR1 is MDHEN and CDR2 SYDVKM. CDR3 length: 14 residues. J was trimmed by 2 bases and V by 6 bases; bases with no gene match: 5. The chain's CDR3 is CASRSTGGNYGYTF. CDR3 bases: TGTGCCAGCAGGTCTACAGGGGGGAACTATGGCTACACCTTC.

The chain combines TRBV27 with TRBJ2-7; 10 bases are a match to TRBD2. CDR1 and CDR2 from the germline V gene are MNHEY and SMNVEV (reference sequence). This CDR3 has 12 amino acids. Losses at the gene ends were 3 bases for V and 12 bases for J; bases not matched to a gene: 5. The CDR3 protein is CASSLSGGAPYF. The CDR3 DNA reads TGTGCCAGCAGTTTGAGCGGGGGGGCCCCGTACTTC.

There are a few counts of this clone. The rearrangement joins TRBV29-1 to TRBJ1-1; D remains ambiguous. The CDR3 is 14 amino acids. V shed 5 bases and J shed 5 bases, with 18 bases lying between them. The germline gives CDR1 SQVTM, CDR2 ANQGSEA. The CDR3 protein is CSVPSGELGTEAFF. For the CDR3, the DNA is TGCAGCGTTCCTTCGGGAGAACTGGGAACTGAAGCTTTCTTT.

The chain recombines TRBV30 with TRBJ2-5; 12 bases match TRBD1. This CDR3 contains 17 residues. The germline gives CDR1 GTSNPN, CDR2 SVGIG (reference sequence). Germline trimming cut 0 bases from V and 1 base from J; bases unmatched to any gene: 6. The CDR3 DNA sequence: TGTGCCTGGAGTGTACGAGGGACAGGGGGCACCCAAGAGACCCAGTACTTC. Protein: CAWSVRGTGGTQETQYF.